The clone carrying this TCR beta chain appeared once. This CDR3 comprises 17 residues. The V gene's germline CDR1 is SGHNT and CDR2 YENEEA. V dropped 2 bases and J dropped 4 bases, with 17 bases sitting between them. The data belong to a study of blood T cell repertoires in COVID-19. About the research overall: The study drew acute and convalescent COVID-19 samples from the United States, Italy and Spain. Nucleic acid was either cDNA or gDNA, and it came from T cells, B-cell-depleted T cells, or PBMCs.

The authors' processing: By means of reference gene primer amplification, nucleated cell counts were estimated. Profiling relied on immunoSEQ multiplex PCR, and the TCRdb table lists in-frame clones only, not all of them. V, J and clone size derive from that table, while D and trimming were established from the DNA sequence. The table has about 260,000 clones, 88% seen once. The specimen was peripheral blood. The V and J genes are TRBV11-3 and TRBJ2-2; possible D gene TRBD2, 6 bases. This TCR was recovered from a man between 60 and 70 years old who had recovered from COVID-19. CDR3 sequence: CASSLSLGGASTGELFF. CDR3 DNA sequence: TGTGCCAGCAGCTTATCGCTGGGGGGTGCTTCCACCGGGGAGCTGTTTTTT.